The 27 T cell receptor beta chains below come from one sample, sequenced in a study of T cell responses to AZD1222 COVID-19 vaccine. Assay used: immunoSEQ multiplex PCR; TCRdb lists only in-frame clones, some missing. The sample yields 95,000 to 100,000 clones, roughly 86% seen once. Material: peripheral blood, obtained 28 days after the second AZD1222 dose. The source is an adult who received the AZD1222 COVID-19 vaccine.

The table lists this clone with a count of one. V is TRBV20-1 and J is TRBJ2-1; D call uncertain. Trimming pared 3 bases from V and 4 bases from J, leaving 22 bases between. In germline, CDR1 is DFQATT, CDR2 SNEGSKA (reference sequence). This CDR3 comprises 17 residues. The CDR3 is CSASPISTGVVYNEQFF. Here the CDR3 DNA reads TGCAGTGCTAGTCCTATCTCGACCGGAGTGGTTTACAATGAGCAGTTCTTC.

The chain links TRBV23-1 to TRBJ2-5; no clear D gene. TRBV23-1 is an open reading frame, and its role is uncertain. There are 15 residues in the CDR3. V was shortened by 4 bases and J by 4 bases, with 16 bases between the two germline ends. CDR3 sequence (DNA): TGCGCCAGCAGTCCCTTTGACAAGAGGACAGAGACCCAGTACTTC. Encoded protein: CASSPFDKRTETQYF.

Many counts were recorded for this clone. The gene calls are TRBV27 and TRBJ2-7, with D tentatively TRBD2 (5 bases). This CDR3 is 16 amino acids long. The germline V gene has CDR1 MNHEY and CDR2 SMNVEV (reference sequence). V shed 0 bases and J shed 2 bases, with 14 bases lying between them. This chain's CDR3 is CASSLSNVLATYEQYF. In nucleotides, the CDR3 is TGTGCCAGCAGTTTATCTAACGTTTTAGCGACCTACGAGCAGTACTTC.

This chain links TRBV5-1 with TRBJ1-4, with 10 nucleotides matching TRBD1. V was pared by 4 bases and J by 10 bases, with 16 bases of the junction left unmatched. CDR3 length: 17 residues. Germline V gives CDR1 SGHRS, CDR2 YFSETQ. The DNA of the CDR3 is TGCGCCAGCAGCCCGGGACAGGGGAGCTTTCGATCGGGAAAACTGTTTTTT. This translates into CASSPGQGSFRSGKLFF.

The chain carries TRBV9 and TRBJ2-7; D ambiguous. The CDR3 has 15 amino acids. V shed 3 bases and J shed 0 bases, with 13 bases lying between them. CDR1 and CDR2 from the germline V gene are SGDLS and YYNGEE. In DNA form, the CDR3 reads TGTGCCAGCAGCGCGAGCCCCAGGAGCTCCTACGAGCAGTACTTC. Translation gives CASSASPRSSYEQYF.

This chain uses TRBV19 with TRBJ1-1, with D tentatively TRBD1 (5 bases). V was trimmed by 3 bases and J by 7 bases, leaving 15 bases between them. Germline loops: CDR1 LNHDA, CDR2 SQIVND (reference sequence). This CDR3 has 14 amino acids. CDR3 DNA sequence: TGTGCCAGTAGTATCGGGCAGGGCGATGATGAAGCTTTCTTT. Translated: CASSIGQGDDEAFF.

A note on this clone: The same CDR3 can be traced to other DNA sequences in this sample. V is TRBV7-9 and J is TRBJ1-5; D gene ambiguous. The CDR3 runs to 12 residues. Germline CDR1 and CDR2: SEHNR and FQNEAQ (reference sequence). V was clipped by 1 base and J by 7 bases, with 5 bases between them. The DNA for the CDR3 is TGTGCCAGCAGCTTAGTTGGACAGCCCCAGCATTTT. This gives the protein CASSLVGQPQHF.

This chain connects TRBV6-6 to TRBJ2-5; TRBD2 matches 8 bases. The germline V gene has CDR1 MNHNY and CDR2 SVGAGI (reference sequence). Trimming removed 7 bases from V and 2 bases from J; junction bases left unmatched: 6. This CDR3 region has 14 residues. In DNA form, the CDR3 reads TGTGCCAGCAAACAGCCTAGCGGGCAAGAGACCCAGTACTTC. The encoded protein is CASKQPSGQETQYF.

CDR3 DNA: TGTGCCAGCAGCGGGACTAGCTCCTACAATGAGCAGTTCTTC. Encoded protein: CASSGTSSYNEQFF. V gene TRBV7-8 combines with J gene TRBJ2-1, with TRBD2 identical over 8 bases. Looked up from germline, CDR1 is SGHVS and CDR2 is FQNEAQ. This CDR3 region has 14 residues. Unmatched junction bases numbered 0, after V lost 5 bases and J lost 0 bases. The whole variable domain, filled in from reference TRBV7-8 and TRBJ2-1, reads GAGVSQSPRYKVAKRGQDVALRCDPISGHVSLFWYQQALGQGPEFLTYFQNEAQLDKSGLPSDRFFAERPEGSVSTLKIQRTQQEDSAVYLCASSGTSSYNEQFFGPGTRLTVL.

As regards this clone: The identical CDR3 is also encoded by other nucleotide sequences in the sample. CDR3 DNA: TGTGCCAGCAGCTTAGTATCGGCGGGAGGGACCGGGGAGCTGTTTTTT. This gives the protein CASSLVSAGGTGELFF. The V gene is TRBV11-2, the J gene TRBJ2-2; 9 bases line up with TRBD2. The CDR3 covers 16 residues. V was clipped by 1 base and J by 5 bases; unmatched bases: 5. In germline, CDR1 is SGHAT, CDR2 FQNNGV.

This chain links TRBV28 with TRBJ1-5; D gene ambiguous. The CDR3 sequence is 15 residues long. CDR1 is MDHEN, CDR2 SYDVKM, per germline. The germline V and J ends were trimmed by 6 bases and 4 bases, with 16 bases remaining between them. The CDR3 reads CASRGARRRNQPQHF. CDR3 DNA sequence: TGTGCCAGCAGGGGAGCTAGGAGACGTAATCAGCCCCAGCATTTT.

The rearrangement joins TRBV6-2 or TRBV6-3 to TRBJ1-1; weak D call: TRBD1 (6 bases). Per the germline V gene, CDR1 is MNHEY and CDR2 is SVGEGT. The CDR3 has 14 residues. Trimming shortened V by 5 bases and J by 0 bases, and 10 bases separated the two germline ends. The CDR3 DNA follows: TGTGCCAGCAGTCCCACAGGGATGAACACTGAAGCTTTCTTT. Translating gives CASSPTGMNTEAFF.

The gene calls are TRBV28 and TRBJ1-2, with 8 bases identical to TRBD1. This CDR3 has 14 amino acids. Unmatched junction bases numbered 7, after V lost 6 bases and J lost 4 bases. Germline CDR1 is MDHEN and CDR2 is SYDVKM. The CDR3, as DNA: TGTGCCAGCAGGGGGGGACAGGACTTCTATGGCTACACCTTC. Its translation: CASRGGQDFYGYTF.

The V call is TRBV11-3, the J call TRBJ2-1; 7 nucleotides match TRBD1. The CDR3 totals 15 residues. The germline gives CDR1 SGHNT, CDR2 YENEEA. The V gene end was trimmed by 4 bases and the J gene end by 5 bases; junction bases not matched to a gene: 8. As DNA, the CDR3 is TGTGCCAGCAGCTCAGGGGGTGGGGGAAACAATGAGCAGTTCTTC. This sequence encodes CASSSGGGGNNEQFF.

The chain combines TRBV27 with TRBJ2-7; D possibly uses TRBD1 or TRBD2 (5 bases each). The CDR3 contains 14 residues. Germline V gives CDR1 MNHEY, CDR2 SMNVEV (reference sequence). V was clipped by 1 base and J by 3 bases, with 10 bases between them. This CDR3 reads CASSLFGTDYEQYF. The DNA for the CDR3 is TGTGCCAGCAGTTTATTTGGGACGGACTACGAGCAGTACTTC.

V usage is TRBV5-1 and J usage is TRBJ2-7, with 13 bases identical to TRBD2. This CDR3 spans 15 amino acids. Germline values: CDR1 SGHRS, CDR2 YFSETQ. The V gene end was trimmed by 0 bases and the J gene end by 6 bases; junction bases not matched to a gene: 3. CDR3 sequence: CASSLVLAGGGEQYF. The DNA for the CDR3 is TGCGCCAGCAGCTTGGTACTAGCGGGAGGGGGCGAGCAGTACTTC.

The CDR3 region is CASSPQGSGGELFF. The CDR3 DNA follows: TGCGCCAGCAGCCCTCAGGGTTCAGGCGGGGAGCTGTTTTTT. The chain recombines TRBV5-1 with TRBJ2-2; weak D call: TRBD1 (5 bases). Between the trimmed V and J ends, which lost 4 bases and 7 bases, there was a span of 14 bases. This CDR3 spans 14 amino acids. Germline V gene sequence: CDR1 SGHRS, CDR2 YFSETQ. Supplemented by reference TRBV5-1 and TRBJ2-2, the full variable domain reads KAGVTQTPRYLIKTRGQQVTLSCSPISGHRSVSWYQQTPGQGLQFLFEYFSETQRNKGNFPGRFSGRQFSNSRSEMNVSTLELGDSALYLCASSPQGSGGELFFGEGSRLTVL.

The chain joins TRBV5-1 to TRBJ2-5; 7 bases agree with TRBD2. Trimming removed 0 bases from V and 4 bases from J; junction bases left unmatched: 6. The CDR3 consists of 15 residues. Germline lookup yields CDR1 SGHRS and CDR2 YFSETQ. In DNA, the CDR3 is TGCGCCAGCAGCTTGGCCCTGGGCGGGGGAGAGACCCAGTACTTC. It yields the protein CASSLALGGGETQYF.

The CDR3 spells CASSFSSGYNSPLHF. The CDR3 DNA is TGTGCCAGCAGTTTTTCTTCGGGCTATAATTCACCCCTCCACTTT. This chain links TRBV27 with TRBJ1-6; no firm D call. V lost 3 bases and J 3 bases, leaving 9 bases between the germline ends. CDR1 and CDR2 from the germline V gene are MNHEY and SMNVEV (reference sequence). The CDR3 has 15 residues.

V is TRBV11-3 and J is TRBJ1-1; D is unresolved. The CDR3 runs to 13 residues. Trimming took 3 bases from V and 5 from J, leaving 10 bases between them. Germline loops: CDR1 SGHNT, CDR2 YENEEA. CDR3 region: CASSFGERTEAFF. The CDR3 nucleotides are TGTGCCAGCAGCTTCGGAGAGAGGACTGAAGCTTTCTTT.

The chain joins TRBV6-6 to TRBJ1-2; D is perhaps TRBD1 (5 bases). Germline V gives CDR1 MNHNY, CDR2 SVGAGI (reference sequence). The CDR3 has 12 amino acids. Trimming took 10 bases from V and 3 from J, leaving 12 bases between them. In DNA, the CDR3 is TGTGCCACTCAGGGTGCTGACTATGGCTACACCTTC. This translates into CATQGADYGYTF.

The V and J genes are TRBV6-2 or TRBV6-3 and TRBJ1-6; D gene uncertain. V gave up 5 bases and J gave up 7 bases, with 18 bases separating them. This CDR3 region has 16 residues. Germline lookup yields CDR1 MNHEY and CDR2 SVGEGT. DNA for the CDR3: TGTGCCAGCAGTGGCCTACATCCACCCAGAAATTCACCCCTCCACTTT. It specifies CASSGLHPPRNSPLHF.

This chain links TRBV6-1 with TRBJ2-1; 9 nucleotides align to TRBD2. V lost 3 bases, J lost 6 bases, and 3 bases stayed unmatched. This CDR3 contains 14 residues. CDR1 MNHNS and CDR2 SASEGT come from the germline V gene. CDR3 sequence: CASSDSGSVNEQFF. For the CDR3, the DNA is TGTGCCAGCAGTGATAGCGGGAGCGTCAATGAGCAGTTCTTC.

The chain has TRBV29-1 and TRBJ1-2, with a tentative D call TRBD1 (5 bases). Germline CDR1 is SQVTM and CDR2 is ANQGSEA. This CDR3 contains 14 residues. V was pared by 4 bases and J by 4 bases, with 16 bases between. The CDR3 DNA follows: TGCAGCGTTGTAACCGGCTCTGGGACCTATGGCTACACCTTC. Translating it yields CSVVTGSGTYGYTF.

The CDR3 DNA is TGTGCCAGCAGCAGAGTAGGACAGGGGAGGACTGAAGCTTTCTTT. Protein product: CASSRVGQGRTEAFF. This chain uses TRBV27 with TRBJ1-1; 9 bases are a match to TRBD1. The length of the CDR3 is 15 residues. Trimming took 6 bases from V and 5 from J; bases not matched to a gene: 10. Germline assignment: CDR1 MNHEY and CDR2 SMNVEV (reference sequence).

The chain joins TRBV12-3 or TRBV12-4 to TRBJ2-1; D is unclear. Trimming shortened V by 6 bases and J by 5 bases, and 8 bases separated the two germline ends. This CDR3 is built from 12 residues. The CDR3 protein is CASRPANNEQFF. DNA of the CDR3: TGTGCCAGCAGGCCCGCGAACAATGAGCAGTTCTTC.

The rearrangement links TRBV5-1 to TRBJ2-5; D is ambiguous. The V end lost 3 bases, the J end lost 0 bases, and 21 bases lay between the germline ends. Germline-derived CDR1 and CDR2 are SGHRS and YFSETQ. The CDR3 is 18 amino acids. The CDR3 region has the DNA TGCGCCAGCAGCTCACCCCGAAACTGGGGAAAGAACCAAGAGACCCAGTACTTC. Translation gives CASSSPRNWGKNQETQYF. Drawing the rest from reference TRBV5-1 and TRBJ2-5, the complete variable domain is KAGVTQTPRYLIKTRGQQVTLSCSPISGHRSVSWYQQTPGQGLQFLFEYFSETQRNKGNFPGRFSGRQFSNSRSEMNVSTLELGDSALYLCASSSPRNWGKNQETQYFGPGTRLLVL.